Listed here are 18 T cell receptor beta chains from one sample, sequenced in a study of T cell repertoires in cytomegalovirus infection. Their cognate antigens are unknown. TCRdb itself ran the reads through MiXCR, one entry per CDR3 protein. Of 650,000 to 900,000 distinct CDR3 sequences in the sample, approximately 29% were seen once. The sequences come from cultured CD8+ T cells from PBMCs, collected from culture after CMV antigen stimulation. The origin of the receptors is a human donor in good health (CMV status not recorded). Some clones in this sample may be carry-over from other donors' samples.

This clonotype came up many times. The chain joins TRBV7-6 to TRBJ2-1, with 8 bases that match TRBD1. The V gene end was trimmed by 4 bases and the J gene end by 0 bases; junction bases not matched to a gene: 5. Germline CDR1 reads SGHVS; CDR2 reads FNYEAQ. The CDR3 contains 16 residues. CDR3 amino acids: CASSSPGGSSYNEQFF. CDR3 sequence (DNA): TGTGCCAGCAGCTCTCCAGGGGGCAGCTCCTACAATGAGCAGTTCTTC.

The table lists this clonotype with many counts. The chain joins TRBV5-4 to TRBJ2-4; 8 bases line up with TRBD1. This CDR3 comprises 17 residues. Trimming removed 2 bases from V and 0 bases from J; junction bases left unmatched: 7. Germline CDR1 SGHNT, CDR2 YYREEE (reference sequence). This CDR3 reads CASSFFTGGAAKNIQYF. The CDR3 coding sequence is TGTGCCAGCAGCTTTTTTACAGGGGGTGCAGCCAAAAACATTCAGTACTTC.

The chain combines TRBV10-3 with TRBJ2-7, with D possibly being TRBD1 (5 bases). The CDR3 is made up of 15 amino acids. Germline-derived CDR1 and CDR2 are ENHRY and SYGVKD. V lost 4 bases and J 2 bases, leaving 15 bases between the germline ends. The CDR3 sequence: CAISGQGSQPYEQYF. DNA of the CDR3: TGTGCCATCAGTGGTCAGGGTTCCCAGCCCTACGAGCAGTACTTC.

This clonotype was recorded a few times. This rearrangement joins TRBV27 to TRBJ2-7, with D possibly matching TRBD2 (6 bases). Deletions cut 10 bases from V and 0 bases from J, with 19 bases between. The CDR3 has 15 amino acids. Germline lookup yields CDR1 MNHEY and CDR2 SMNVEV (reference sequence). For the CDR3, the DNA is TGTGCCACGGCACTACCTAGCGCAAACTCCTACGAGCAGTACTTC. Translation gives CATALPSANSYEQYF.

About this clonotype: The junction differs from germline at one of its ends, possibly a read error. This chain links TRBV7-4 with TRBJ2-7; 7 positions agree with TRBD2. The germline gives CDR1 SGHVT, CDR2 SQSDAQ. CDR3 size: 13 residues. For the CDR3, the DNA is TGTGCCGGCAGCGCGGGGGACTCCTACGAGCAGTACTTC. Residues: CAGSAGDSYEQYF.

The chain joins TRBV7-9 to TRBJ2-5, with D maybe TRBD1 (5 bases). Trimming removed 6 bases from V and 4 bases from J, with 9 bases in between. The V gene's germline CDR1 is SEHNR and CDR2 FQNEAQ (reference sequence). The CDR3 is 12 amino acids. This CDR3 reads CASSMTVETQYF. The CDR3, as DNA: TGTGCCAGCAGTATGACAGTAGAGACCCAGTACTTC.

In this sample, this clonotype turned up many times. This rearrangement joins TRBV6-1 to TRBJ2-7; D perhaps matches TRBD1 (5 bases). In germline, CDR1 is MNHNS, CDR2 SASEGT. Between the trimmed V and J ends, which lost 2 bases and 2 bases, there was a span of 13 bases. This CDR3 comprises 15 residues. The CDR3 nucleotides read TGTGCCAGCAGTGAAATGGCAGGGCACCCCTACGAGCAGTACTTC. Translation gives CASSEMAGHPYEQYF.

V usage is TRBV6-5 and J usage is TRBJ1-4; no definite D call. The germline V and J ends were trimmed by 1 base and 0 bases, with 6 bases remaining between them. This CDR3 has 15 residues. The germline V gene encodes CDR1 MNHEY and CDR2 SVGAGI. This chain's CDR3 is CASSYFGATNEKLFF. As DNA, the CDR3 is TGTGCCAGCAGTTACTTTGGGGCAACTAATGAAAAACTGTTTTTT.

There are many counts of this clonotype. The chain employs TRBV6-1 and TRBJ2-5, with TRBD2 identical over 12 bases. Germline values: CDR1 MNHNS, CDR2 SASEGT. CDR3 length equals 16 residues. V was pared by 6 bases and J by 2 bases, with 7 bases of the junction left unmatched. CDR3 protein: CASRALAGGWQETQYF. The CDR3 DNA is TGTGCCAGCAGGGCACTAGCGGGGGGCTGGCAAGAGACCCAGTACTTC.

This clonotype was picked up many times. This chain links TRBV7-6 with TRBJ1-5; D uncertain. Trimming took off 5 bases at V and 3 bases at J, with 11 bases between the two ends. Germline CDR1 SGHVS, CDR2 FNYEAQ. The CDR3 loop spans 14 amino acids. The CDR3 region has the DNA TGTGCCAGCAGCCCCTATGAGAACAATCAGCCCCAGCATTTT. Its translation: CASSPYENNQPQHF. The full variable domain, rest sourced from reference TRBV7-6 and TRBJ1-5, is GAGVSQSPRYKVTKRGQDVALRCDPISGHVSLYWYRQALGQGPEFLTYFNYEAQQDKSGLPNDRFSAERPEGSISTLTIQRTEQRDSAMYRCASSPYENNQPQHFGDGTRLSIL.

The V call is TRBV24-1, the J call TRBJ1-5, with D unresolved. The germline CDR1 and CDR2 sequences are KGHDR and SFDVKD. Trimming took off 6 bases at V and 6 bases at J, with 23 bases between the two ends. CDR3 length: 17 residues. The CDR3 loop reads CATSSIKDPAPGQPQHF. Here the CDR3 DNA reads TGTGCCACCAGTTCCATTAAGGATCCCGCGCCTGGTCAGCCCCAGCATTTT.

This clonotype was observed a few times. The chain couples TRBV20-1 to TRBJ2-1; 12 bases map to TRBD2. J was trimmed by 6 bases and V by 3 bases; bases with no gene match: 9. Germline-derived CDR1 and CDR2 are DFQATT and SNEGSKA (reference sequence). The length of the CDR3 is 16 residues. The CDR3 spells CSARGSSGGAINEQFF. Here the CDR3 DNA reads TGCAGTGCTAGGGGATCTAGCGGGGGGGCAATCAATGAGCAGTTCTTC.

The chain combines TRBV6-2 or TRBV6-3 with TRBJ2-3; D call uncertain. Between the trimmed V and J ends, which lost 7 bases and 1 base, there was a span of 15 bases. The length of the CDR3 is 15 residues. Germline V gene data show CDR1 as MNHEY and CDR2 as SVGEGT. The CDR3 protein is CASTPFWTGTDTQYF. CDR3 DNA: TGTGCCAGCACCCCCTTTTGGACGGGCACAGATACGCAGTATTTT.

In DNA form, the CDR3 reads TGTGCACGAGGTGTGGGGCATGAAGGCTATGGCTACACCTTC. Amino acid sequence: CARGVGHEGYGYTF. The genes are TRBV19 and TRBJ1-2; perhaps TRBD1 as D (5 bases). The CDR3 covers 14 residues. From germline, CDR1 is LNHDA and CDR2 SQIVND (reference sequence).

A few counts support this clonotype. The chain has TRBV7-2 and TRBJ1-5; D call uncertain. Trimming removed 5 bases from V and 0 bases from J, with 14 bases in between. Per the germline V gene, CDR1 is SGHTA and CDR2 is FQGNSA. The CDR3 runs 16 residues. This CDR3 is CASSPQGLYSNQPQHF. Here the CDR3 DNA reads TGTGCCAGCAGCCCCCAAGGACTGTATAGCAATCAGCCCCAGCATTTT.

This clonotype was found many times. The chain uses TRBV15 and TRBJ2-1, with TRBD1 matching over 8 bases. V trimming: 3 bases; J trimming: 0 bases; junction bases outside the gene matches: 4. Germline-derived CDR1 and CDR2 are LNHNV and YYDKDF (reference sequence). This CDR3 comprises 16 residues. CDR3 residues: CATSSPGQGSYNEQFF. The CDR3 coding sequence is TGTGCCACCAGCAGTCCAGGACAGGGCTCCTACAATGAGCAGTTCTTC. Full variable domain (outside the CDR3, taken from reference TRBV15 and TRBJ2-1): DAMVIQNPRYQVTQFGKPVTLSCSQTLNHNVMYWYQQKSSQAPKLLFHYYDKDFNNEADTPDNFQSRRPNTSFCFLDIRSPGLGDTAMYLCATSSPGQGSYNEQFFGPGTRLTVL.

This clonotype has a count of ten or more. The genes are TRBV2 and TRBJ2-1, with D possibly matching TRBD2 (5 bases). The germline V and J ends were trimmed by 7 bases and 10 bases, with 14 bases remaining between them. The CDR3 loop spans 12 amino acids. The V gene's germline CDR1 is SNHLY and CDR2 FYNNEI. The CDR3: CASNRLANEQFF. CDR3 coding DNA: TGTGCCAGCAACCGCCTAGCCAACGAGCAGTTCTTC.

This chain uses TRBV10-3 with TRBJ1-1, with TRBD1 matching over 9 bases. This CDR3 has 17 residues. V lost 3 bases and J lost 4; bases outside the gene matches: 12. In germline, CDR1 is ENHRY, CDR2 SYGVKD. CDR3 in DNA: TGTGCCATCAGTGACCGAGGCCTCACAGGGGGCCCCACTGAAGCTTTCTTT. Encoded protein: CAISDRGLTGGPTEAFF.